This TCR beta chain appears in the sequencing data of a study of neoadjuvant nivolumab and ipilimumab in lung cancer. The CDR3 contains 18 residues. Trimming removed 0 bases at V and 9 bases at J, with 24 bases between. CDR1 is SGHNT and CDR2 is YENEEA in the germline V gene. Method: immunoSEQ multiplex PCR; TCRdb's copy keeps in-frame clones and lacks some. The data hold about 23,000 clones, with about four fifths observed a single time. In the case of this clone: Antigen specificity is unknown.

The study, taken as a whole, reports: From pretherapy to surgery, tumor richness and clonality rose with dual therapy. Only a single major-pathologic-response sample was available for clonality analysis. Resected tumors had greater TCR richness and clonality than uninvolved lung.

The sequences come from peripheral blood, collected before neoadjuvant nivolumab, alone or with ipilimumab. This chain joins TRBV11-3 and TRBJ2-1; D is possibly TRBD2 (6 bases). The receptor comes from an adult with non-small cell lung cancer. CDR3 sequence reads: CASSLDRIVSRAGGEQFF. CDR3 bases: TGTGCCAGCAGCTTAGATCGTATTGTGTCCAGGGCCGGGGGTGAGCAGTTCTTC.